What follows are 20 T cell receptor beta chains derived from one specimen sequenced in a study of blood T cell repertoires in COVID-19. Clones were sequenced by immunoSEQ multiplex PCR, and TCRdb holds only the in-frame ones, with some missing. Here the sample spans about 130,000 clones, about 80% being singletons. What was sequenced was peripheral blood. Source of these receptors: a man aged 35-49 years with active or convalescent COVID-19.

The DNA of the CDR3 is TGCGCCAGCAGCCAGGGACAGGGCCGTATGCCGCAGGGAGCCTCATATTTT. It encodes CASSQGQGRMPQGASYF. The chain carries TRBV4-1 and TRBJ2-3; 9 bases are a match to TRBD1. The CDR3 sequence is 17 residues long. Germline-derived CDR1 and CDR2 are MGHRA and YSYEKL. The V gene end was trimmed by 3 bases and the J gene end by 15 bases; junction bases not matched to a gene: 22.

V gene TRBV6-5 combines with J gene TRBJ2-1; possibly TRBD1 for D (5 bases). Trimming took 6 bases from V and 2 from J, leaving 14 bases between them. The germline CDR1 and CDR2 sequences are MNHEY and SVGAGI. The CDR3 spans 15 residues. The CDR3 protein is CASRTVLGAYNEQFF. The CDR3 nucleotides read TGTGCCAGCAGGACAGTCCTAGGCGCCTACAATGAGCAGTTCTTC.

This chain links TRBV30 with TRBJ2-7, with unresolved D. Germline CDR1 is GTSNPN and CDR2 is SVGIG (reference sequence). This CDR3 spans 13 amino acids. Trimming removed 1 base at V and 9 bases at J, with 16 bases between. The CDR3 coding sequence is TGTGCCTGGAGTGACCTGCTAGGATCGGGGCAGTACTTC. It translates to CAWSDLLGSGQYF.

This clone was detected only a few times. CDR3 sequence: CASSPPGQVNSPLHF. As DNA, the CDR3 is TGCGCCAGCAGCCCACCGGGACAGGTTAATTCACCCCTCCACTTT. This sequence joins TRBV4-1 and TRBJ1-6; 8 positions agree with TRBD1. The CDR3 runs 15 residues. The ends lost 4 bases at V and 6 bases at J; junction bases unmatched: 5. Germline CDR1 is MGHRA and CDR2 is YSYEKL.

Only one count was recorded for this clone. The gene calls are TRBV24-1 and TRBJ1-2; 11 bases map to TRBD1. J was trimmed by 7 bases and V by 9 bases; bases with no gene match: 27. Germline V gene data show CDR1 as KGHDR and CDR2 as SFDVKD. The length of the CDR3 is 20 residues. CDR3 DNA: TGTGCCACCCATCCCGGGCCTGGTGGACAGGGGGCTTTATTTCCTCGTGGCTACACCTTC. Translating gives CATHPGPGGQGALFPRGYTF.

This chain links TRBV3-1 (or the pseudogene TRBV3-2) with TRBJ2-7; 7 nucleotides agree with TRBD2. CDR3 length: 13 residues. Losses at the gene ends were 1 base for V and 7 bases for J; bases not matched to a gene: 4. Germline CDR1 reads LGHDT; CDR2 reads YNNKEL (reference sequence). CDR3 bases: TGTGCCAGCAGCCAAGCAAGAGCGGGAGAGCAGTACTTC. It is translated as CASSQARAGEQYF.

The chain carries TRBV10-3 and TRBJ1-2, with D tentatively TRBD1 (6 bases). CDR1 and CDR2 from the germline V gene are ENHRY and SYGVKD. V lost 1 base and J 6 bases, leaving 9 bases between the germline ends. This CDR3 contains 13 residues. CDR3 sequence (DNA): TGTGCCATCAGTGAGTTGGGGGCGAATGGCTACACCTTC. Amino acid sequence: CAISELGANGYTF.

The chain combines TRBV7-3 with TRBJ1-2, with TRBD1 identical over 9 bases. V lost 4 bases, J lost 8 bases, and 8 bases stayed unmatched. This CDR3 comprises 14 residues. CDR1 is SGHTA, CDR2 FQGTGA, per germline. In nucleotides, the CDR3 is TGTGCCAGCAGCTCCTCGGGACAGGGCTACGGCTACACCTTC. It specifies CASSSSGQGYGYTF.

This sequence joins TRBV3-1 (or the pseudogene TRBV3-2) and TRBJ2-2; the D gene is possibly TRBD1 (6 bases). V was shortened by 1 base and J by 3 bases, with 12 bases between the two germline ends. CDR1 is LGHDT, CDR2 YNNKEL, per germline (reference sequence). The CDR3 is 16 amino acids. CDR3 in amino acids: CASSQAQGYDTGELFF. The CDR3 bases are TGTGCCAGCAGCCAAGCCCAGGGGTACGACACCGGGGAGCTGTTTTTT.

This sequence joins TRBV28 and TRBJ2-2, with D hard to call. Germline V gives CDR1 MDHEN, CDR2 SYDVKM. The CDR3 runs to 15 residues. The V end was cut by 5 bases, the J end by 0 bases, with 10 bases between. DNA for the CDR3: TGTGCCAGCAGTCCTTATGTTACGAACACCGGGGAGCTGTTTTTT. Translating it yields CASSPYVTNTGELFF.

The chain carries TRBV3-1 (or the pseudogene TRBV3-2) and TRBJ1-3; weak D call: TRBD1 (6 bases). V lost 0 bases to trimming and J lost 5 bases, with 14 bases between them. Germline-derived CDR1 and CDR2 are LGHDT and YNNKEL (reference sequence). The CDR3 extends over 16 amino acids. CDR3 residues: CASSQDLGASRNTIYF. CDR3 coding DNA: TGTGCCAGCAGCCAAGATTTGGGGGCCAGCAGAAACACCATATATTTT.

J is TRBJ2-4 and V is TRBV2; 7 bases line up with TRBD1. Germline values: CDR1 SNHLY, CDR2 FYNNEI. The V and J ends lost 6 bases and 3 bases, in that order; junction bases with no gene match: 8. The CDR3 contains 15 residues. CDR3 bases: TGTGCCAGCAGGATAGGGGGCGCCGGCAAAAACATTCAGTACTTC. This translates into CASRIGGAGKNIQYF.

V usage is TRBV15 and J usage is TRBJ2-5, with a possible D match to TRBD2 (6 bases). Trimming cost V 5 bases and J 5 bases, with 9 bases left between them. The CDR3 loop spans 12 amino acids. Germline loops: CDR1 LNHNV, CDR2 YYDKDF (reference sequence). CDR3 nucleotide sequence: TGTGCCACCAGCTTTGGGAGGGAGACCCAGTACTTC. Translated, it gives CATSFGRETQYF. Filled out from reference TRBV15 and TRBJ2-5, the complete variable domain reads DAMVIQNPRYQVTQFGKPVTLSCSQTLNHNVMYWYQQKSSQAPKLLFHYYDKDFNNEADTPDNFQSRRPNTSFCFLDIRSPGLGDTAMYLCATSFGRETQYFGPGTRLLVL.

The rearrangement joins TRBV10-3 to TRBJ2-5, with 11 nucleotides matching TRBD2. The CDR3 runs to 16 residues. The V and J ends lost 3 bases and 4 bases, in that order; junction bases with no gene match: 7. Germline V gene sequence: CDR1 ENHRY, CDR2 SYGVKD. CDR3 sequence reads: CAISDIAGGPGETQYF. Here the CDR3 DNA reads TGTGCCATCAGTGATATAGCGGGAGGGCCCGGAGAGACCCAGTACTTC.

The CDR3 DNA is TGTGCCAGCTCTCGGGCGGGACCCCTGAACACCGGGGAGCTGTTTTTT. This translates into CASSRAGPLNTGELFF. V is TRBV18 and J is TRBJ2-2; a possible D gene is TRBD2 (6 bases). The CDR3 spans 16 residues. Trimming took 6 bases from V and 1 from J, leaving 15 bases between them. CDR1 is KGHSH and CDR2 is LQKENI in the germline V gene.

This clone has only a few counts. J is TRBJ2-3 and V is TRBV7-9, with a weak D call TRBD2 (5 bases). Germline CDR1 is SEHNR and CDR2 is FQNEAQ (reference sequence). Trimming took off 3 bases at V and 0 bases at J, with 7 bases between the two ends. The CDR3 runs 14 residues. CDR3 bases: TGTGCCAGCAGCTTCCGCGGGAGCACAGATACGCAGTATTTT. Translated, it gives CASSFRGSTDTQYF.

The chain couples TRBV29-1 to TRBJ1-3; D gene uncertain. CDR3 length: 11 residues. Trimming cost V 8 bases and J 4 bases, with 9 bases left between them. Per germline, CDR1 SQVTM and CDR2 ANQGSEA. The CDR3 spells CSIGAGNTIYF. CDR3 sequence (DNA): TGCAGCATCGGAGCCGGAAACACCATATATTTT.

J is TRBJ2-3 and V is TRBV11-2; TRBD1 is a possible D gene (6 bases). Germline CDR1 and CDR2: SGHAT and FQNNGV. The V end was cut by 0 bases, the J end by 11 bases, with 12 bases between. The CDR3 runs to 13 residues. The CDR3 spells CASSLDLKGVQYF. CDR3 nucleotide sequence: TGTGCCAGCAGCTTAGATCTGAAGGGGGTGCAGTATTTT.

V is TRBV10-3 and J is TRBJ2-1, with TRBD2 matching over 11 bases. Trimming cost V 8 bases and J 5 bases; bases outside gene matches: 2. This CDR3 is built from 13 residues. Germline CDR1 ENHRY, CDR2 SYGVKD. The CDR3 sequence is CAIGTSGNNEQFF. CDR3 nucleotides: TGTGCCATCGGGACTAGCGGCAACAATGAGCAGTTCTTC.

The genes are TRBV6-5 and TRBJ2-7; no reliable D call. The CDR3 has 11 residues. V lost 9 bases and J 3 bases, leaving 9 bases between the germline ends. Germline lookup yields CDR1 MNHEY and CDR2 SVGAGI. DNA for the CDR3: TGTGCCAGTGCTGAGGTCTACGAGCAGTACTTC. This encodes CASAEVYEQYF.